This T cell receptor beta chain was captured in a study of blood T cell repertoires in COVID-19. Background on the study: COVID-19 samples, acute and convalescent, were from the United States, Italy and Spain. Nucleic acid was either cDNA or gDNA, and it came from T cells, B-cell-depleted T cells, or PBMCs.

Here immunoSEQ multiplex PCR was the method, and the copy in TCRdb shows in-frame clones only, minus some. The sample holds 310,000 or so clones, about nine tenths seen once. Germline values: CDR1 MDHEN, CDR2 SYDVKM. The V end lost 8 bases, the J end lost 0 bases, and 10 bases lay between the germline ends. The CDR3 consists of 13 residues. The chain uses TRBV28 and TRBJ1-1; possibly TRBD1 for D (6 bases). The specimen sequenced was peripheral blood. The receptor's source is a man aged 30 to 45 with COVID-19, enrolled during active disease. CDR3 amino acids: CASLGHLNTEAFF. CDR3 sequence (DNA): TGTGCCAGCCTGGGACATCTGAACACTGAAGCTTTCTTT.